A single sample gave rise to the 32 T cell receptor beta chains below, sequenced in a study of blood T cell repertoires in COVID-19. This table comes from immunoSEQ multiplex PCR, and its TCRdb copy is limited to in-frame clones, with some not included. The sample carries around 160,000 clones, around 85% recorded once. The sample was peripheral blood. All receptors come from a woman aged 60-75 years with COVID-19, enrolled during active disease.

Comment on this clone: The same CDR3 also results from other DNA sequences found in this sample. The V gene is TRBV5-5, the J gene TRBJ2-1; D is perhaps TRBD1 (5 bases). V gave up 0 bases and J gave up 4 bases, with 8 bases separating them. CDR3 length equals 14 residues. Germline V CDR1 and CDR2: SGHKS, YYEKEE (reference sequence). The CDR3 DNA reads TGTGCCAGCAGCTTGGGCCAGGGATACAATGAGCAGTTCTTC. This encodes CASSLGQGYNEQFF.

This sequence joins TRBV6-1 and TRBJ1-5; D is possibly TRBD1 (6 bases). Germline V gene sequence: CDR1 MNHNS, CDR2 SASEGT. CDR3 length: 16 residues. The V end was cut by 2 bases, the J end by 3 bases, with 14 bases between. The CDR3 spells CASSEPLQGLNQPQHF. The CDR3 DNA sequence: TGTGCCAGCAGTGAACCCTTACAGGGTCTCAATCAGCCCCAGCATTTT.

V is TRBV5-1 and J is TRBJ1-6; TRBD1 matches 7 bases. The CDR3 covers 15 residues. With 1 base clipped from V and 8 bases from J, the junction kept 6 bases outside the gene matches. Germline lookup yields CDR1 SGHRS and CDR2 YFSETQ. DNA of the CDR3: TGCGCCAGCAGCTTGAGGACAGGTGGGGATTCACCCCTCCACTTT. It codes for CASSLRTGGDSPLHF.

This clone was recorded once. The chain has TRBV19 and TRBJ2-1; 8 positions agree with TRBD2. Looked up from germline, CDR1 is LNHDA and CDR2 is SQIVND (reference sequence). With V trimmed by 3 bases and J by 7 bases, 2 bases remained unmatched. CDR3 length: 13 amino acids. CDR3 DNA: TGTGCCAGTAGTATTCGGGGGGGGAATGAGCAGTTCTTC. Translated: CASSIRGGNEQFF.

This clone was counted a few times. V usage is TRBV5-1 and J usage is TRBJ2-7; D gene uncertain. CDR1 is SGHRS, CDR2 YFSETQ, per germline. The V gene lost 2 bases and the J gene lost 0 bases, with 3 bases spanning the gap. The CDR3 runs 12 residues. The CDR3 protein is CASSFNSYEQYF. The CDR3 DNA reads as TGCGCCAGCAGCTTTAACTCCTACGAGCAGTACTTC.

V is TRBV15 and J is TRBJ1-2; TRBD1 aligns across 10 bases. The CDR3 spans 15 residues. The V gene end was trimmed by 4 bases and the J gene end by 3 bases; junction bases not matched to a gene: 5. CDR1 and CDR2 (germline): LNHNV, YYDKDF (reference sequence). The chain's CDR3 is CATSKGTGEDYGYTF. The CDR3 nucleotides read TGTGCCACCAGCAAAGGGACAGGGGAAGACTATGGCTACACCTTC.

The CDR3, as DNA: TGTGCCAGCAGCTTAGATCGGCTAGCCCGGGTGAGGGATACGCAGTATTTT. It specifies CASSLDRLARVRDTQYF. The J gene is TRBJ2-3, the V gene TRBV11-2; D possibly corresponds to TRBD2 (5 bases). The CDR3 consists of 17 residues. Germline-derived CDR1 and CDR2 are SGHAT and FQNNGV. Trimming removed 0 bases from V and 6 bases from J, with 19 bases in between.

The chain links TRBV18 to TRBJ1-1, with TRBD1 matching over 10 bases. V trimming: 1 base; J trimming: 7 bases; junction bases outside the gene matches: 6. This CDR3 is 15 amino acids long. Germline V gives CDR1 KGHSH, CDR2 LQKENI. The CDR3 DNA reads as TGTGCCAGCTCACCACTACGACAGGGGGCGGATGAAGCTTTCTTT. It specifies CASSPLRQGADEAFF. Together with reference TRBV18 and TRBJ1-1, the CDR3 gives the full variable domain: NAGVMQNPRHLVRRRGQEARLRCSPMKGHSHVYWYRQLPEEGLKFMVYLQKENIIDESGMPKERFSAEFPKEGPSILRIQQVVRGDSAAYFCASSPLRQGADEAFFGQGTRLTVV.

The CDR3 protein is CASSGPGSGYTF. For the CDR3, the DNA is TGTGCCAGCAGTGGTCCAGGGTCTGGCTACACCTTC. The J gene is TRBJ1-2, the V gene TRBV27, with a weak D call TRBD1 (5 bases). Trimming removed 5 bases at V and 7 bases at J, with 11 bases between. The germline V gene encodes CDR1 MNHEY and CDR2 SMNVEV (reference sequence). CDR3 size: 12 residues.

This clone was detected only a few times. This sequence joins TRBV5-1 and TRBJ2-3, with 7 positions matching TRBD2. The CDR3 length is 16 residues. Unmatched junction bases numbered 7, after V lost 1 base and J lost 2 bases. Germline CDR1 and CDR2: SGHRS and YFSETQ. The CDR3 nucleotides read TGCGCCAGCAGCTTGTTGCCTAGCGGACTCACAGATACGCAGTATTTT. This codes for CASSLLPSGLTDTQYF.

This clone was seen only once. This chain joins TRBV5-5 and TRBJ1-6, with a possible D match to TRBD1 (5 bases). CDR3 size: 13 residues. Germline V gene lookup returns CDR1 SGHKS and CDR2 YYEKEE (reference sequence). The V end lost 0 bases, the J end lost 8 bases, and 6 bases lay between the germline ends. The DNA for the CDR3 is TGTGCCAGCAGCTTGGGGGGGGATTCACCCCTCCACTTT. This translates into CASSLGGDSPLHF.

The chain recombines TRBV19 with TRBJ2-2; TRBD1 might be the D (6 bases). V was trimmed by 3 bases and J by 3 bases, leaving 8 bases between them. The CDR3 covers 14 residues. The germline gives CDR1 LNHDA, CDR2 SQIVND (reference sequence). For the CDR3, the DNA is TGTGCCAGTAGTATTAGGGGGTACACCGGGGAGCTGTTTTTT. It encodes CASSIRGYTGELFF.

The CDR3 coding sequence is TGTGCCAGCTCACCACAGGGGGCGGACACTGAAGCTTTCTTT. Amino acids: CASSPQGADTEAFF. The genes are TRBV18 and TRBJ1-1; TRBD1 matches 7 bases. Germline V CDR1 and CDR2: KGHSH, LQKENI. J gave up 3 bases and V 1 base, and 2 bases lay outside the gene matches. The CDR3 is 14 residues long. Supplemented by reference TRBV18 and TRBJ1-1, the full variable domain reads NAGVMQNPRHLVRRRGQEARLRCSPMKGHSHVYWYRQLPEEGLKFMVYLQKENIIDESGMPKERFSAEFPKEGPSILRIQQVVRGDSAAYFCASSPQGADTEAFFGQGTRLTVV.

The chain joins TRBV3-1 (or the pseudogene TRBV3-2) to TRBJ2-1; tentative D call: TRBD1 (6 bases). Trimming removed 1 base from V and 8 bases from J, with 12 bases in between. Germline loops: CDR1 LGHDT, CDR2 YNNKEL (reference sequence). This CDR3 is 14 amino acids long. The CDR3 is CASSQGPGADEQFF. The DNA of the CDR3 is TGTGCCAGCAGCCAAGGCCCAGGGGCGGATGAGCAGTTCTTC.

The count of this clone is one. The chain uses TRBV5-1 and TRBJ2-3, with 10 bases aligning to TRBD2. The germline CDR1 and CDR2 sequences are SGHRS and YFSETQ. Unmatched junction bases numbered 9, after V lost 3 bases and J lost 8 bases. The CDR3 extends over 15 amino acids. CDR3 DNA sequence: TGCGCCAGCAGCTGGGGAAGCGGGGGGGCCGCTACGCAGTATTTT. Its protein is CASSWGSGGAATQYF.

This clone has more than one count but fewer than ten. The CDR3 nucleotides are TGTGCCAGCAGCGTAGCCGAGGTCACTGAAGCTTTCTTT. It yields the protein CASSVAEVTEAFF. V gene TRBV9 combines with J gene TRBJ1-1; D call uncertain. The V gene's germline CDR1 is SGDLS and CDR2 YYNGEE. The CDR3 has 13 residues. V shed 0 bases and J shed 4 bases, with 7 bases lying between them.

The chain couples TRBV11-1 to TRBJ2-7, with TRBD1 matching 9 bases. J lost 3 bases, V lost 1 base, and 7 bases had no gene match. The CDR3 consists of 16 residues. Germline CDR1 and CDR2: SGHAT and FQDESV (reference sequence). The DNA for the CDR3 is TGTGCCAGCAGCTTAGGGACGGGACAGGGAAGCTACGAGCAGTACTTC. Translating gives CASSLGTGQGSYEQYF.

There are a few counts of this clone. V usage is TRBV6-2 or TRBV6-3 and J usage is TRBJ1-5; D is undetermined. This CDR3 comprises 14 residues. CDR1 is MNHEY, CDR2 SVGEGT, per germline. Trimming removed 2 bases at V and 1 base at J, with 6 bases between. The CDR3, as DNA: TGTGCCAGCAGTTACGGTGCGAGCAATCAGCCCCAGCATTTT. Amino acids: CASSYGASNQPQHF.

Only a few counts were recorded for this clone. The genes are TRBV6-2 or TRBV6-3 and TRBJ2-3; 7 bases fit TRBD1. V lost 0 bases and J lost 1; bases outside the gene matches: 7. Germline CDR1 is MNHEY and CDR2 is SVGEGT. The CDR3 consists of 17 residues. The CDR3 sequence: CASSYSVGTVGTDTQYF. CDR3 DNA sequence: TGTGCCAGCAGTTACTCGGTCGGGACAGTAGGCACAGATACGCAGTATTTT.

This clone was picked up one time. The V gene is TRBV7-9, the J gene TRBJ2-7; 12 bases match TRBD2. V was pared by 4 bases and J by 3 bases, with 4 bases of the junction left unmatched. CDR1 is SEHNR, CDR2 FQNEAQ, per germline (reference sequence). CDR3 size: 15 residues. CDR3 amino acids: CASSSGLAGHYEQYF. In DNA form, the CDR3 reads TGTGCCAGCAGCTCTGGACTAGCGGGGCACTACGAGCAGTACTTC.

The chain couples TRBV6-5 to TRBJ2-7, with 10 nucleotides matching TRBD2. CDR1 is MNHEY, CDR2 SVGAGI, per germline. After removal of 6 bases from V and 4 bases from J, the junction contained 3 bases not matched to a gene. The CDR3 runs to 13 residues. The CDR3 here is CASRRTSGYEQYF. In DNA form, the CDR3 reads TGTGCCAGCAGGAGGACTAGCGGATACGAGCAGTACTTC.

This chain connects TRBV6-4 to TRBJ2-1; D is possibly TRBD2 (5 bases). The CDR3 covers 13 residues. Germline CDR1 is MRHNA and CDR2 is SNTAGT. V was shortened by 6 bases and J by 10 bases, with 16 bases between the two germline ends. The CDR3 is CASSSRTGLEQFF. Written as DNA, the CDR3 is TGTGCCAGCAGCTCGAGGACTGGCCTCGAGCAGTTCTTC.

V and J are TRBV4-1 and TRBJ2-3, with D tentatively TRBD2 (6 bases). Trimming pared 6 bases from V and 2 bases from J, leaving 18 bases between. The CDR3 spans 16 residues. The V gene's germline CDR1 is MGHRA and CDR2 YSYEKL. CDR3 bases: TGCGCCAGCAGTCCCGCCGCGGCGGACTACACAGATACGCAGTATTTT. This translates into CASSPAAADYTDTQYF.

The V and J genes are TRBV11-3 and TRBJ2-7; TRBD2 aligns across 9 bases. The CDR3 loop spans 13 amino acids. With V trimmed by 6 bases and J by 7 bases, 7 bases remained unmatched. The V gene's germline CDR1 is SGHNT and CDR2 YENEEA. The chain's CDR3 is CASSTAGGDEQYF. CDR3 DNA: TGTGCCAGCAGTACCGCGGGGGGGGATGAGCAGTACTTC.

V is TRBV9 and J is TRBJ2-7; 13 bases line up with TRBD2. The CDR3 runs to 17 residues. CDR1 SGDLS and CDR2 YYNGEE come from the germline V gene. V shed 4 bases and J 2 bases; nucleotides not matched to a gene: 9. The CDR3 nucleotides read TGTGCCAGCAGCACAGGGACTAGCGGGATCAGACCCTACGAGCAGTACTTC. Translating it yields CASSTGTSGIRPYEQYF.

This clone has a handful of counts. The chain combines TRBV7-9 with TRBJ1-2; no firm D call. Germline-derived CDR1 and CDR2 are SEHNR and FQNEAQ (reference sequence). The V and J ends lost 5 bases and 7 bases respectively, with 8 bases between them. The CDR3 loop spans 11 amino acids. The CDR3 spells CASSRTGGYTF. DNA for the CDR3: TGTGCCAGCAGCCGGACTGGTGGCTACACCTTC.

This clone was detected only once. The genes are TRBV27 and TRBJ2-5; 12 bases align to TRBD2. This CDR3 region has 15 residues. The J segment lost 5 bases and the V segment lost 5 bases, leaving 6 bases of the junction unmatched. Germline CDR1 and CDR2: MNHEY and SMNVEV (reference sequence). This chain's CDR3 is CASSLLAGGPETQYF. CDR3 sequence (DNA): TGTGCCAGCAGTCTGCTAGCGGGGGGGCCGGAGACCCAGTACTTC.

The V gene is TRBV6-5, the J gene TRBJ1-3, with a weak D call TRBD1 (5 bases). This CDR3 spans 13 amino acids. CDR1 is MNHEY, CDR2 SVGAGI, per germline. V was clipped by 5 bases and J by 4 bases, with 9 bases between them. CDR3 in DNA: TGTGCCAGCAGTCGGGGGGACGGAAACACCATATATTTT. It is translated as CASSRGDGNTIYF.

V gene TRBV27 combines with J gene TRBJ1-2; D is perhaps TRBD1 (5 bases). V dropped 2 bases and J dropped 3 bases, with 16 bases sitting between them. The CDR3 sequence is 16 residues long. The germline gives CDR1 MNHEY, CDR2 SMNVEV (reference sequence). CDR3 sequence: CASSLGEGRGDYGYTF. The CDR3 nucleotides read TGTGCCAGCAGTTTAGGGGAGGGGCGGGGAGACTATGGCTACACCTTC.

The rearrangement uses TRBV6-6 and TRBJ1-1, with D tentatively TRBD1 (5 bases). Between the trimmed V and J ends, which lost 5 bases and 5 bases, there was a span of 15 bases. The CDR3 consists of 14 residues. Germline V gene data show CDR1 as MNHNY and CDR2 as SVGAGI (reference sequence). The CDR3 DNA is TGTGCCAGCAGTGAGTGGGGGGGGATTACTGAAGCTTTCTTT. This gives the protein CASSEWGGITEAFF.

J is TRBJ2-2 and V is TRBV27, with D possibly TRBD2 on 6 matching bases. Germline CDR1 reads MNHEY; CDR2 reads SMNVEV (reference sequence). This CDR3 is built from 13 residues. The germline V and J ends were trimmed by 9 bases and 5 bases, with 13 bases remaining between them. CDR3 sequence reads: CASIPGGTGELFF. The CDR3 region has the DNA TGTGCCAGTATCCCTGGGGGGACCGGGGAGCTGTTTTTT.

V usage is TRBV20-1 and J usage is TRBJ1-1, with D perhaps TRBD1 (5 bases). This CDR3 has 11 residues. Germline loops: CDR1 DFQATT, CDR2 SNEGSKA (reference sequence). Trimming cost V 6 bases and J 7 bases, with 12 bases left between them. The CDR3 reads CSAPWGVEAFF. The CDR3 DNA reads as TGCAGTGCACCCTGGGGGGTTGAAGCTTTCTTT.